These 19 T cell receptor beta chains share one sample of origin, sequenced in a study of radiotherapy plus CTLA-4 blockade in lung cancer. Sequenced by immunoSEQ multiplex PCR; TCRdb stores in-frame clones only, minus some. The table records about 36,000 clones, 55% to 75% of them present only once. The sequencing used peripheral blood, collected from a patient treated with radiotherapy plus ipilimumab. The origin of the receptors is a human donor with non-small cell lung cancer who had stable disease on radiotherapy plus ipilimumab.

The chain carries TRBV14 and TRBJ2-3, with D hard to call. V was cut by 4 bases and J by 2 bases, with 13 bases left in between. The CDR3 is 15 residues long. Germline loops: CDR1 SGHDN, CDR2 FVKESK. This chain's CDR3 is CASSPTPRYTDTQYF. The CDR3 nucleotides read TGTGCCAGCAGCCCTACCCCGAGGTACACAGATACGCAGTATTTT.

This chain uses TRBV29-1 with TRBJ1-3; no reliable D call. CDR1 and CDR2 (germline): SQVTM, ANQGSEA. Trimming removed 8 bases from V and 3 bases from J, with 14 bases in between. The CDR3 is made up of 13 amino acids. CDR3 sequence: CSTHEGGGNTIYF. CDR3 sequence (DNA): TGCAGCACCCACGAGGGAGGTGGAAACACCATATATTTT.

The chain carries TRBV6-1 and TRBJ1-1, with 7 positions matching TRBD1. V was pared by 2 bases and J by 2 bases, with 8 bases of the junction left unmatched. This CDR3 spans 16 amino acids. Germline V CDR1 and CDR2: MNHNS, SASEGT. The CDR3 DNA follows: TGTGCCAGCAGTGAATCCGCGACAGGGTATAACACTGAAGCTTTCTTT. It yields the protein CASSESATGYNTEAFF.

The chain carries TRBV11-2 and TRBJ2-3; unclear D gene. The germline V gene has CDR1 SGHAT and CDR2 FQNNGV. CDR3 length equals 14 residues. The germline V and J ends were trimmed by 3 bases and 1 base, with 8 bases remaining between them. The CDR3 loop reads CASSFGRGTDTQYF. CDR3 nucleotide sequence: TGTGCCAGCAGCTTTGGCCGGGGCACAGATACGCAGTATTTT.

The rearrangement links TRBV5-5 to TRBJ2-1, with TRBD2 matching 10 bases. Germline CDR1 is SGHKS and CDR2 is YYEKEE (reference sequence). CDR3 length: 16 residues. With V trimmed by 0 bases and J by 1 base, 1 base remained unmatched. CDR3 in amino acids: CASSLGSGGSYNEQFF. CDR3 sequence (DNA): TGTGCCAGCAGCTTGGGTAGCGGGGGGTCCTACAATGAGCAGTTCTTC.

V is TRBV5-8 and J is TRBJ2-5; 7 nucleotides line up with TRBD2. Germline CDR1 is SGHTS and CDR2 is YDEGEE. V shed 4 bases and J 5 bases; nucleotides not matched to a gene: 8. The length of the CDR3 is 14 residues. CDR3 loop: CASSQWGGKETQYF. The CDR3, as DNA: TGTGCCAGCAGCCAATGGGGGGGAAAGGAGACCCAGTACTTC.

This rearrangement joins TRBV6-1 to TRBJ2-2; the D is unclear. The V end was cut by 2 bases, the J end by 4 bases, with 8 bases between. CDR1 MNHNS and CDR2 SASEGT come from the germline V gene. The CDR3 sequence is 14 residues long. The CDR3 here is CASSELASTGELFF. The DNA of the CDR3 is TGTGCCAGCAGTGAATTAGCCTCCACCGGGGAGCTGTTTTTT.

This clone was found many times. The chain uses TRBV5-1 and TRBJ1-3; D gene unclear. Trimming cost V 0 bases and J 0 bases, with 7 bases left between them. This CDR3 spans 15 amino acids. Germline V gene sequence: CDR1 SGHRS, CDR2 YFSETQ. CDR3 nucleotide sequence: TGCGCCAGCAGCTTGGAAGCGAGCTCTGGAAACACCATATATTTT. As protein: CASSLEASSGNTIYF.

The rearrangement uses TRBV5-1 and TRBJ2-3; tentatively, D is TRBD2 (6 bases). The length of the CDR3 is 15 residues. V dropped 0 bases and J dropped 3 bases, with 11 bases sitting between them. From germline, CDR1 is SGHRS and CDR2 YFSETQ. As DNA, the CDR3 is TGCGCCAGCAGCTTGGGAAGGGCGGGAACAGATACGCAGTATTTT. It yields the protein CASSLGRAGTDTQYF.

V gene TRBV29-1 combines with J gene TRBJ1-3; 8 bases are a match to TRBD1. CDR1 is SQVTM and CDR2 is ANQGSEA in the germline V gene. The CDR3 has 13 residues. The junction had 6 bases not matched to a gene; V was cut back by 7 bases and J by 4 bases. The CDR3 DNA is TGCAGCGCCCGTGGACAGGGCGGAAACACCATATATTTT. Translating gives CSARGQGGNTIYF. The full variable domain, rest sourced from reference TRBV29-1 and TRBJ1-3, is SAVISQKPSRDICQRGTSLTIQCQVDSQVTMMFWYRQQPGQSLTLIATANQGSEATYESGFVIDKFPISRPNLTFSTLTVSNMSPEDSSIYLCSARGQGGNTIYFGEGSWLTVV.

This sequence joins TRBV4-1 and TRBJ2-7, with 10 bases aligning to TRBD1. CDR1 is MGHRA, CDR2 YSYEKL, per germline. The CDR3 consists of 15 residues. J lost 3 bases, V lost 2 bases, and 4 bases had no gene match. Here the CDR3 reads CASSQTGTGDYEQYF. The CDR3 DNA reads TGCGCCAGCAGCCAAACCGGGACAGGGGACTACGAGCAGTACTTC.

This clone was counted a few times. The rearrangement links TRBV29-1 to TRBJ2-1, with D perhaps TRBD2 (6 bases). The V gene lost 7 bases and the J gene lost 7 bases, with 11 bases spanning the gap. The CDR3 has 11 residues. The V gene's germline CDR1 is SQVTM and CDR2 ANQGSEA. CDR3 region: CSAHRGNEQFF. CDR3 in DNA: TGCAGCGCGCATCGGGGGAATGAGCAGTTCTTC.

This clone was counted between two and nine times. The rearrangement uses TRBV7-2 and TRBJ2-7; TRBD1 might be the D (6 bases). There are 15 residues in the CDR3. CDR1 is SGHTA, CDR2 FQGNSA, per germline. Trimming took 1 base from V and 0 from J, leaving 10 bases between them. The CDR3 region is CASSLVQGTSYEQYF. In nucleotides, the CDR3 is TGTGCCAGCAGCTTAGTCCAGGGGACCTCCTACGAGCAGTACTTC.

The rearrangement links TRBV7-9 to TRBJ1-4, with TRBD1 matching 11 bases. Germline V gene lookup returns CDR1 SEHNR and CDR2 FQNEAQ (reference sequence). The CDR3 has 14 amino acids. V lost 3 bases, J lost 10 bases, and 4 bases stayed unmatched. CDR3 amino acids: CASSFLGQGAKLFF. The CDR3 DNA sequence: TGTGCCAGCAGCTTCCTCGGACAGGGGGCAAAACTGTTTTTT.

The rearrangement links TRBV6-5 to TRBJ1-3, with 9 bases aligning to TRBD1. The CDR3 runs to 14 residues. Trimming cost V 10 bases and J 9 bases; bases outside gene matches: 13. Germline V gives CDR1 MNHEY, CDR2 SVGAGI. This CDR3 reads CATSPRTGDVTIYF. The CDR3 DNA is TGTGCCACTAGCCCCCGGACAGGGGATGTCACCATATATTTT.

The rearrangement uses TRBV7-9 and TRBJ2-5; D not resolved. There are 14 residues in the CDR3. The V and J ends lost 5 bases and 2 bases respectively, with 12 bases between them. CDR1 and CDR2 (germline): SEHNR, FQNEAQ (reference sequence). As DNA, the CDR3 is TGTGCCAGCAGCGACCCTCTAGGACAAGAGACCCAGTACTTC. It encodes CASSDPLGQETQYF.

This chain uses TRBV20-1 with TRBJ1-4, with TRBD1 matching 7 bases. The CDR3 spans 11 residues. Per the germline V gene, CDR1 is DFQATT and CDR2 is SNEGSKA (reference sequence). The junction had 5 bases not matched to a gene; V was cut back by 2 bases and J by 14 bases. The CDR3, as DNA: TGCAGTGCTAGAAGACAGGGTCATCTGTTTTTT. The encoded protein is CSARRQGHLFF.

The chain recombines TRBV7-9 with TRBJ1-4, with 11 nucleotides matching TRBD1. V was clipped by 3 bases and J by 6 bases; unmatched bases: 3. Germline V gene lookup returns CDR1 SEHNR and CDR2 FQNEAQ (reference sequence). CDR3 length: 15 amino acids. The DNA for the CDR3 is TGTGCCAGCAGCTTTCGGACAGGGGGCGATGAAAAACTGTTTTTT. This codes for CASSFRTGGDEKLFF.

This clone occurred a few times. V gene TRBV5-1 combines with J gene TRBJ2-5, with 8 bases aligning to TRBD1. Germline values: CDR1 SGHRS, CDR2 YFSETQ. The J segment lost 4 bases and the V segment lost 0 bases, leaving 8 bases of the junction unmatched. The CDR3 runs to 16 residues. The CDR3 DNA reads TGCGCCAGCAGCTTGGAGGGGGCAGGGGGCTTAGAGACCCAGTACTTC. Translating gives CASSLEGAGGLETQYF.